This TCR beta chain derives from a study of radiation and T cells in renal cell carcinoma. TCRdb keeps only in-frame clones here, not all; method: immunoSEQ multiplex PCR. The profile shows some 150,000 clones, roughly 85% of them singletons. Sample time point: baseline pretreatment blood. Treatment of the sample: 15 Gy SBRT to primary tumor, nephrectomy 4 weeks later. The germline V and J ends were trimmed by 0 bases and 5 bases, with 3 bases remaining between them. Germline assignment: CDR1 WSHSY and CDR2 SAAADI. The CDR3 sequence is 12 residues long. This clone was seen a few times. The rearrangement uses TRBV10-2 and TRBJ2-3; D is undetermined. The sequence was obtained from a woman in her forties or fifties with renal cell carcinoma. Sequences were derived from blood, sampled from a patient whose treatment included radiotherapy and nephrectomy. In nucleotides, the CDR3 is TGCGCCAGCAGTGAGTCTGGAGATACGCAGTATTTT. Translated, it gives CASSESGDTQYF.